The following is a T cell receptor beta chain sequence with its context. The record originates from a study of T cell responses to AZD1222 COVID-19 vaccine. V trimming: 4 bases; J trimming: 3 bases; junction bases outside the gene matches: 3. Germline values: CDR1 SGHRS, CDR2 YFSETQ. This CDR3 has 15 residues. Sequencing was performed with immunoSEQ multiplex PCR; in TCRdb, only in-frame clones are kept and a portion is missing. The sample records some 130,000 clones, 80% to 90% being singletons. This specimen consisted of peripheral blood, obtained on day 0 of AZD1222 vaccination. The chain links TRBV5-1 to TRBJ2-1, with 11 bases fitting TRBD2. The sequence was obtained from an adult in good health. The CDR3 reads CASSMGLAVYNEQFF. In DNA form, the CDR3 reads TGCGCCAGCAGCATGGGACTAGCGGTCTACAATGAGCAGTTCTTC.